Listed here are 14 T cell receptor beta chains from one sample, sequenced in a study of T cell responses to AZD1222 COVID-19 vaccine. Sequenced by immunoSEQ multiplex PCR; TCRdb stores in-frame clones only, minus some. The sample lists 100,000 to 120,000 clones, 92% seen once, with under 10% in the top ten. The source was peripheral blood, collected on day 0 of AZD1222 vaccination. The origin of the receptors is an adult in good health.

Here the CDR3 reads CASSPGDGTAHEQYF. The CDR3, as DNA: TGTGCCAGCAGCCCTGGCGATGGGACAGCACACGAGCAGTACTTC. The chain uses TRBV7-9 and TRBJ2-7; 7 bases agree with TRBD1. There are 15 residues in the CDR3. The germline gives CDR1 SEHNR, CDR2 FQNEAQ (reference sequence). V gave up 5 bases and J gave up 5 bases; unmatched junction bases: 12.

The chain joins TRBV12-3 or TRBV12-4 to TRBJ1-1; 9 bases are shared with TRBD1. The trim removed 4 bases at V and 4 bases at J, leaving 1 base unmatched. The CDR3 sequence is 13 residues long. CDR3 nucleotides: TGTGCCAGCAGTTGGACAGGGGTCACTGAAGCTTTCTTT. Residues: CASSWTGVTEAFF.

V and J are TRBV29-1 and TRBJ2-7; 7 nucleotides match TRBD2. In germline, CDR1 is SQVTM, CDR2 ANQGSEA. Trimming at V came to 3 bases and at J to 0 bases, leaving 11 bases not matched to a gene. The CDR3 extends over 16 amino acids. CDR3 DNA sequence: TGCAGCGTTGAGGTAGCGGGCCCACCAAGCTCCTACGAGCAGTACTTC. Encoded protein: CSVEVAGPPSSYEQYF.

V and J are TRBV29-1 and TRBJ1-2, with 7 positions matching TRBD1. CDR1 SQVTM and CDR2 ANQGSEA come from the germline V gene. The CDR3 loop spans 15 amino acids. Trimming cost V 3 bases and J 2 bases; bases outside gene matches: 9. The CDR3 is CSVELLGQMNYGYTF. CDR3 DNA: TGCAGCGTTGAGTTACTGGGACAGATGAACTATGGCTACACCTTC.

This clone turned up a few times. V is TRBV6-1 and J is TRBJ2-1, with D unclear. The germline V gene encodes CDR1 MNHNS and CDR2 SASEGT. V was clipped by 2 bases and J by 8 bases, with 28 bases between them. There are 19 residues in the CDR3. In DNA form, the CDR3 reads TGTGCCAGCAGTGAAAAACCCCCCTTGGGTAGCATAGATATGTATGAGCAGTTCTTC. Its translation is CASSEKPPLGSIDMYEQFF.

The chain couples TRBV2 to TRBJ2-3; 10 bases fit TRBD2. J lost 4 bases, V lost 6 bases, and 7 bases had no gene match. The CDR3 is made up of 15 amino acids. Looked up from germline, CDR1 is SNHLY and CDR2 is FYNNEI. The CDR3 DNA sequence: TGTGCCAGCAGCCTAGCGGGGGTTTCCCCAGATACGCAGTATTTT. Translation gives CASSLAGVSPDTQYF.

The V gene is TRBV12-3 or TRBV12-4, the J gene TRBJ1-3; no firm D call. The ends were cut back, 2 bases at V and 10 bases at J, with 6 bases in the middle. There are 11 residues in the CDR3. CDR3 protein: CASSLLTTIYF. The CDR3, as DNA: TGTGCCAGCAGTTTACTTACAACCATATATTTT.

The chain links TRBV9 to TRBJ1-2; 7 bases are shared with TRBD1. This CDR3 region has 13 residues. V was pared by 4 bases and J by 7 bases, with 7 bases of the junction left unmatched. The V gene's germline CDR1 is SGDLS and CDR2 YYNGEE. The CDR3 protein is CASSSDQGVGYTF. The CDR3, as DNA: TGTGCCAGCAGCTCGGACCAGGGGGTTGGCTACACCTTC.

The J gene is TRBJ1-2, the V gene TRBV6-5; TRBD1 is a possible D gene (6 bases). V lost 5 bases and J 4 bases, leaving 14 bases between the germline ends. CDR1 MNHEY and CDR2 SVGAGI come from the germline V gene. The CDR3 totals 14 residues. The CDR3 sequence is CASSHRQVTYGYTF. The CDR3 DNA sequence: TGTGCCAGCAGTCATCGACAGGTCACCTATGGCTACACCTTC.

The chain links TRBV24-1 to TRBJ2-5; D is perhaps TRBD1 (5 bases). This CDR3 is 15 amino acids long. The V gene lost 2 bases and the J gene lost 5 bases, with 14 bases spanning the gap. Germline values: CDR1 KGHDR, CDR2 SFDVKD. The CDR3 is CATSDSTVSGETQYF. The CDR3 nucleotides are TGTGCCACCAGTGATTCGACAGTTTCTGGGGAGACCCAGTACTTC.

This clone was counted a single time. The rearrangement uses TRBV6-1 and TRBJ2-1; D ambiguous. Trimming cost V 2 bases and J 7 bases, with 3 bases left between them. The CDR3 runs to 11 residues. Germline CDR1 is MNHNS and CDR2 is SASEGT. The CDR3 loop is CASSEINEQFF. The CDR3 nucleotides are TGTGCCAGCAGTGAAATAAATGAGCAGTTCTTC.

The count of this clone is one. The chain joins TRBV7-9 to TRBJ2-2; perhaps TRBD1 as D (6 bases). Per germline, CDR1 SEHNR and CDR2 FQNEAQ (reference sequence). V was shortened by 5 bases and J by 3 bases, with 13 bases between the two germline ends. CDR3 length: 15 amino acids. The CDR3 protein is CASSPARGDTGELFF. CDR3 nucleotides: TGTGCCAGCAGCCCAGCCAGGGGTGACACCGGGGAGCTGTTTTTT.

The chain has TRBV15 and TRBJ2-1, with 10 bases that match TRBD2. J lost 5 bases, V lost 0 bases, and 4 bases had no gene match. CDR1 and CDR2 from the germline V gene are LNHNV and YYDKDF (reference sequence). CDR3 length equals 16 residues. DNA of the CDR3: TGTGCCACCAGCAGAGACTTAGCGGGGGGAAACAATGAGCAGTTCTTC. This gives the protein CATSRDLAGGNNEQFF.

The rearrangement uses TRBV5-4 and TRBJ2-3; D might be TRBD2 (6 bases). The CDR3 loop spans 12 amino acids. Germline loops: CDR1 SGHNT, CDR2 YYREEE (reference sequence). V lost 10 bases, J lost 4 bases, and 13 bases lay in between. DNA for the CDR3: TGTGCCGTGTCTCGGGACTCAGATACGCAGTATTTT. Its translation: CAVSRDSDTQYF.